This T cell receptor beta chain stems from a study of blood T cells in healthy people across ages. General study findings and limits: Unsorted PBMC material precluded a definitive naive versus antigen-experienced comparison. Diversity figures derived from one million T cells were judged to underestimate the true value. Long-lived donors had more naive CD4+ cells and higher diversity than aged donors.

A second PCR, run for 7 to 11 cycles, used a sample-barcoded 5' primer plus a J-beta primer mix. TCRdb fed the 5' RACE reads into MiXCR, producing one record per CDR3 protein. This sample has 800,000 to 900,000 distinct CDR3 sequences, with around two thirds found just once. On this clonotype: What it binds is not known.

V dropped 4 bases and J dropped 4 bases, with 9 bases sitting between them. Germline values: CDR1 KGHDR, CDR2 SFDVKD. CDR3 length equals 13 residues. Total RNA was isolated from each sample in quantities of at least 6 micrograms. V gene TRBV24-1 combines with J gene TRBJ1-2; D not certain. The source is a man aged 25 to 45 in good health. The sequenced material came from blood. CDR3: CATSEPESYGYTF. The DNA for the CDR3 is TGTGCCACCAGTGAGCCAGAGAGCTATGGCTACACCTTC.